This T cell receptor (beta chain) was found in a study of blood T cell repertoires in COVID-19. At the level of the study: Specimens from acute and convalescent COVID-19 originated in the United States, Italy and Spain. PBMCs, B-cell-depleted T cells, or T cells were the source of the cDNA or gDNA that made up the material.

V was pared by 6 bases and J by 6 bases, with 18 bases between. From germline, CDR1 is LGHNT and CDR2 FRNRAP. The CDR3 length is 15 residues. Clones were read by immunoSEQ multiplex PCR, and TCRdb kept only the in-frame ones, dropping some. This table holds approximately 52,000 clones, 90% found once. This receptor was taken from a human donor with active COVID-19. The donor label of this sample is uncertain. The chain is built from TRBV12-5 and TRBJ2-1; TRBD1 might be the D (5 bases). The specimen was peripheral blood. CDR3 sequence reads: CASGPGLGRLNEQFF. The CDR3 DNA reads as TGTGCTAGTGGACCCGGCCTGGGGCGCCTCAATGAGCAGTTCTTC.